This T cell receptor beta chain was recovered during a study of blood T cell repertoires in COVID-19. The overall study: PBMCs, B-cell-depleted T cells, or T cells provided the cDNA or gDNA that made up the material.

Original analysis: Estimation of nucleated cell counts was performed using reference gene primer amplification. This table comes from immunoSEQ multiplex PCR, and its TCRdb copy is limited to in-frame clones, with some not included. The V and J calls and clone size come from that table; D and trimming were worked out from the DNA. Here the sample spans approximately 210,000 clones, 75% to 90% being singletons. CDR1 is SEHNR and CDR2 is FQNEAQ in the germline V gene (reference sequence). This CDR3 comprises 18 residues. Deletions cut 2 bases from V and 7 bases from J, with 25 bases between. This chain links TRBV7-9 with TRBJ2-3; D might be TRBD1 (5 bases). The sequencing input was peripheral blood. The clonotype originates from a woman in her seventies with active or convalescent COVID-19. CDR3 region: CASSLSVTARVEVNTQYF. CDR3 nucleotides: TGTGCCAGCAGCTTATCGGTTACCGCCAGGGTTGAGGTCAATACGCAGTATTTT.